This TCR beta chain is drawn from a study of CD8+ T cells in alopecia areata. Study-level background: The protocol delivered tofacitinib for 6 to 18 months, then withdrew it for 6 months. Scoring of treated patients' severity used the percentage of affected scalp area. Study-level findings and limits: Uncertainty about whether baseline CD8+ expansion is linked to response remains, with one nonresponder. Scalp clonality and expanded CD8+ clones among the top 100 showed significant decreases with tofacitinib.

Regarding this clone: Antigen: not known.

cDNA prepared by RNA extraction and subsequent reverse transcription served as the template for sequencing. Sequenced by immunoSEQ multiplex PCR; TCRdb stores in-frame clones only, minus some. This sample carries more than 200,000 clones, roughly 44% of them seen once, and the ten largest clones take about 2.6%. Treatment in this sample: oral pan-JAK inhibitor, 5-10 mg twice daily. This CDR3 spans 12 amino acids. CDR1 is SGHRS and CDR2 is YFSETQ in the germline V gene. The V end was cut by 4 bases, the J end by 7 bases, with 9 bases between. V usage is TRBV5-1 and J usage is TRBJ2-1; D is unresolved. The TCR sequence derives from a human donor with alopecia areata. The starting material was CD4+ T cells sorted from blood, obtained at approximately week 39, from a patient treated with tofacitinib. The CDR3 reads CASSPVGNEQFF. CDR3 nucleotide sequence: TGCGCCAGCAGCCCCGTTGGTAATGAGCAGTTCTTC.